This section outlines one T cell receptor beta chain sequence together with its context. The antigen is unknown. The data derive from a study of T cell responses to AZD1222 COVID-19 vaccine. Study-wide background: The study pooled second doses at about 4 or about 12 weeks. Study-wide findings and caveats: Donors, mostly white British, included more females; clonal diversity was possibly underestimated. Sampled repertoires all dated from after the peak T cell response.

There are 17 residues in the CDR3. The trim removed 4 bases at V and 2 bases at J, leaving 3 bases unmatched. Looked up from germline, CDR1 is ENHRY and CDR2 is SYGVKD. Data came from immunoSEQ multiplex PCR; TCRdb stores just in-frame clones and leaves some out. The sample holds about 140,000 clones, about nine tenths seen once. The specimen was peripheral blood, collected on day 0 of AZD1222 vaccination. The chain couples TRBV10-3 to TRBJ2-6, with 12 bases that match TRBD1. This TCR derives from an adult in good health. CDR3: CAISVGQGAAGANVLTF. The CDR3 DNA follows: TGTGCCATCAGTGTGGGACAGGGGGCGGCTGGGGCCAACGTCCTGACTTTC.